The source of this T cell receptor beta chain is a study of technical replicates of blood from several donors. TCRdb's table, derived via immunoSEQ multiplex PCR, lists solely in-frame clones and lacks some. The sample carries 87,000 or so clones, about 91% recorded once. The sequencing input was T cells isolated from PBMCs. The receptor comes from a human donor in good health.

CDR3 in amino acids: CASIGLAGAREYF. CDR3 DNA: TGTGCCAGCATCGGACTAGCGGGGGCCCGGGAGTACTTC. J is TRBJ2-7 and V is TRBV6-5; 13 nucleotides match TRBD2. The CDR3 length is 13 residues. Per the germline V gene, CDR1 is MNHEY and CDR2 is SVGAGI. J gave up 11 bases and V 7 bases, and 8 bases lay outside the gene matches.